The clone carrying this TCR beta chain was observed at least ten times. The antigen is undetermined. One entry per CDR3 protein, called by TCRdb with MiXCR from the reads. The table includes some 900,000 distinct CDR3 sequences, over 25% detected once. The CDR3 has 14 residues. Trimming removed 2 bases from V and 4 bases from J, with 11 bases in between. Looked up from germline, CDR1 is MNHNS and CDR2 is SASEGT. The data were taken from a study of T cell repertoires in cytomegalovirus infection. Study context: Both recently identified HLA-C-restricted and well-studied HLA-B-restricted CMV epitopes were used in the study. Carrying CMV and the relevant HLA type showed in public TCR beta signatures. Findings and caveats of the study: Cumulative public TCR beta family frequency identified CMV carriers with the relevant HLA. It was HLA-C-restricted CMV-specific TCR beta clonotypes that dominated the response ex vivo.

Material: cultured CD8+ T cells from PBMCs, obtained from culture after CMV antigen stimulation. This chain connects TRBV6-1 to TRBJ1-1, with D possibly being TRBD1 (5 bases). The sequence derives from a human donor in good health (CMV status not recorded). Some clones in this sample may be carry-over from other donors' samples. The CDR3 DNA reads as TGTGCCAGCAGTGAAAGGAGGGGAGCCACTGAAGCTTTCTTT. Encoded protein: CASSERRGATEAFF.